This T cell receptor (beta chain) is drawn from a study of blood T cell repertoires in COVID-19. Study summary: Specimens from acute and convalescent COVID-19 originated in the United States, Italy and Spain. PBMCs, B-cell-depleted T cells, or T cells were the source of the cDNA or gDNA that made up the material.

Participants were placed into cohorts based on the clinical history they reported. Recovered status applied to Cohort 3 donors who had two consecutive negative PCRs. It also applied to those with clearance or with symptom resolution. V lost 5 bases, J lost 0 bases, and 13 bases lay in between. The CDR3 runs to 16 residues. In germline, CDR1 is MDHEN, CDR2 SYDVKM. This table comes from immunoSEQ multiplex PCR, and its TCRdb copy is limited to in-frame clones, with some not included. The sample holds some 260,000 clones, about nine tenths seen once. The source is a young woman who had recovered from COVID-19. Sequencing was done on a sample of PBMCs or T cells enriched from blood (not recorded which). V is TRBV28 and J is TRBJ1-4; D is perhaps TRBD1 (5 bases). The CDR3 loop is CASSSYDRSTNEKLFF. The CDR3, as DNA: TGTGCCAGCAGTAGTTATGACAGATCAACTAATGAAAAACTGTTTTTT.